A selection of T cell receptor beta chains follows, all from one sample in a study of cytomegalovirus exposure and HLA in healthy donors. Profiling relied on immunoSEQ multiplex PCR, and the TCRdb table lists in-frame clones only, not all of them. The sample includes around 300,000 clones, roughly 88% of them seen just once. Specimen: PBMCs. Receptor source: a man aged 25-45 years in good health and CMV-seronegative. CDR3s include the opening cysteine and the closing phenylalanine or tryptophan. The D gene is left open where the match is weak.

v_gene	j_gene	d_gene	CDR3nt	CDR3aa
TRBV18	TRBJ1-6	TRBD1	TGTGCCAGCTCACCAGGCCCAGGGGGGAACTCACCCCTCCACTTT	CASSPGPGGNSPLHF
TRBV6-5	TRBJ2-7	NA	TGTGCCAGCAGTTACTCCGGTCAGGGAACCTACGAGCAGTACTTC	CASSYSGQGTYEQYF
TRBV10-3	TRBJ1-1	TRBD1	TGTGCCATCACCAATAAACAGGGGCACACTGAAGCTTTCTTT	CAITNKQGHTEAFF
TRBV4-1	TRBJ1-5	NA	TGCGCCAGCAGCCAAGGAAGAGGTCAGCCCCAGCATTTT	CASSQGRGQPQHF
TRBV11-2	TRBJ1-1	NA	TGTGCCAGCAGCTTCTCAGGAACGAACACTGAAGCTTTCTTT	CASSFSGTNTEAFF
TRBV27	TRBJ1-2	NA	TGTGCCAGCAGTTTAGGGGCAGCCAGCTACTATGGCTACACCTTC	CASSLGAASYYGYTF
TRBV2	TRBJ2-7	TRBD1	TGTGCCAGCAGTGAAAGGGGTGACAGGGGGGACCTAGGGGAGGAGCAGTACTTC	CASSERGDRGDLGEEQYF
TRBV7-9	TRBJ2-5	TRBD1	TGTGCCAGCAGCTTAGACAGGGGGCAAGAGACCCAGTACTTC	CASSLDRGQETQYF
TRBV7-9	TRBJ2-1	NA	TGTGCCAGCAGCAAGGGGGAGCGGACCTACAATGAGCAGTTCTTC	CASSKGERTYNEQFF
TRBV7-9	TRBJ1-4	NA	TGTGCCAGCAGCTTGGGATCCGGGGGGAAGACTAATGAAAAACTGTTTTTT	CASSLGSGGKTNEKLFF
TRBV19	TRBJ1-1	NA	TGTGCCAGTAGTATAGACCAGTTCAGGGAGGACGGCACTGAAGCTTTCTTT	CASSIDQFREDGTEAFF
TRBV11-1	TRBJ1-6	NA	TGTGCCAGCAGCTTCGCAGGGAATAATTCACCCCTCCACTTT	CASSFAGNNSPLHF
TRBV5-4	TRBJ2-2	TRBD1	TGTGCCAGCGGCTCCGGCGGACAGGGGGCTCCCGGGGAGCTGTTTTTT	CASGSGGQGAPGELFF
TRBV7-2	TRBJ1-6	NA	TGTGCCAGCAGCTTAGAACGGAATTCACCCCTCCACTTT	CASSLERNSPLHF
TRBV12-5	TRBJ1-4	NA	TGTGCTAGTGGTTTGGTACAGAAAGTCGGACAGCCTAATGAAAAACTGTTTTTT	CASGLVQKVGQPNEKLFF
TRBV27	TRBJ1-1	NA	TGTGCCAGCAGAGTTTACACGGGGTCGGGCACTGAAGCTTTCTTT	CASRVYTGSGTEAFF
TRBV7-9	TRBJ2-1	NA	TGTGCCAGCAGCTTACTGCCTGGGGGAGGTAATGAGCAGTTCTTC	CASSLLPGGGNEQFF